Detailed here is one T cell receptor (beta chain). Its matching antigen is unknown. Amplification of TCR beta CDR3 regions was performed using RNA transcripts as template. HTBI primers were employed in a first-round RT-PCR of the TCR CDR3. TCRdb analysed the multiplex PCR reads with MiXCR anew, one entry per CDR3 protein. The sample records roughly 660,000 distinct CDR3 sequences, roughly a sixth being singletons. V lost 1 base to trimming and J lost 7 bases, with 9 bases between them. The germline gives CDR1 KGHDR, CDR2 SFDVKD. This CDR3 spans 13 amino acids. This specimen comes from a study of T cells in Graves' hyperthyroidism and ophthalmopathy. Turning to the study itself: Blood was drawn when the patient was first diagnosed and still untreated. Study observations and caveats: In the blood, most expanded thyroid clonotypes above 0.001 appeared as well. Ophthalmopathy was predicted by the model a median of approximately 6 months ahead of onset.

The sample taken for sequencing was blood. The TCR comes from a man aged 45-65 years with Graves' hyperthyroidism. The genes are TRBV24-1 and TRBJ1-2; D is unclear. CDR3 region: CATSDFRTPGYTF. The CDR3 DNA sequence: TGTGCCACCAGTGATTTTAGGACTCCTGGCTACACCTTC.